The clone carrying this TCR beta chain was seen a few times. The antigen remains undetermined. A single heparinised draw of roughly 120 mL on average was taken per donor. By way of CD45RO/CCR7/CD25/CD127/CD95/CD27, the CD4+ regulatory, stem cell-like memory, central memory and naive cells were sorted. Per the germline V gene, CDR1 is ENHRY and CDR2 is SYGVKD. V was pared by 5 bases and J by 4 bases, with 9 bases between. The CDR3 contains 12 residues. This entry comes from a study of beta chain features in type 1 diabetes. Study context: Patient and healthy donor groups were alike in age, gender and cell yields. Findings and limits, study-wide: In type 1 diabetes patients, VDJ junctions had fewer insertions; deletions at these junctions were more frequent.

Expressed TCRB transcripts were sequenced after all isolated RNA was converted to cDNA. The data were produced by immunoSEQ multiplex PCR, yet TCRdb's version contains in-frame clones alone and is incomplete. The sample includes 150,000 to 180,000 clones, 11% of them seen just once. The sequencing input was central memory CD4+ T cells from blood. The receptor was isolated from a man aged 18 to 29 in good health. The V call is TRBV10-3, the J call TRBJ2-7; D perhaps matches TRBD1 (5 bases). CDR3 sequence reads: CAISPDRYEQYF. In nucleotides, the CDR3 is TGTGCCATCAGTCCAGACAGATACGAGCAGTACTTC.